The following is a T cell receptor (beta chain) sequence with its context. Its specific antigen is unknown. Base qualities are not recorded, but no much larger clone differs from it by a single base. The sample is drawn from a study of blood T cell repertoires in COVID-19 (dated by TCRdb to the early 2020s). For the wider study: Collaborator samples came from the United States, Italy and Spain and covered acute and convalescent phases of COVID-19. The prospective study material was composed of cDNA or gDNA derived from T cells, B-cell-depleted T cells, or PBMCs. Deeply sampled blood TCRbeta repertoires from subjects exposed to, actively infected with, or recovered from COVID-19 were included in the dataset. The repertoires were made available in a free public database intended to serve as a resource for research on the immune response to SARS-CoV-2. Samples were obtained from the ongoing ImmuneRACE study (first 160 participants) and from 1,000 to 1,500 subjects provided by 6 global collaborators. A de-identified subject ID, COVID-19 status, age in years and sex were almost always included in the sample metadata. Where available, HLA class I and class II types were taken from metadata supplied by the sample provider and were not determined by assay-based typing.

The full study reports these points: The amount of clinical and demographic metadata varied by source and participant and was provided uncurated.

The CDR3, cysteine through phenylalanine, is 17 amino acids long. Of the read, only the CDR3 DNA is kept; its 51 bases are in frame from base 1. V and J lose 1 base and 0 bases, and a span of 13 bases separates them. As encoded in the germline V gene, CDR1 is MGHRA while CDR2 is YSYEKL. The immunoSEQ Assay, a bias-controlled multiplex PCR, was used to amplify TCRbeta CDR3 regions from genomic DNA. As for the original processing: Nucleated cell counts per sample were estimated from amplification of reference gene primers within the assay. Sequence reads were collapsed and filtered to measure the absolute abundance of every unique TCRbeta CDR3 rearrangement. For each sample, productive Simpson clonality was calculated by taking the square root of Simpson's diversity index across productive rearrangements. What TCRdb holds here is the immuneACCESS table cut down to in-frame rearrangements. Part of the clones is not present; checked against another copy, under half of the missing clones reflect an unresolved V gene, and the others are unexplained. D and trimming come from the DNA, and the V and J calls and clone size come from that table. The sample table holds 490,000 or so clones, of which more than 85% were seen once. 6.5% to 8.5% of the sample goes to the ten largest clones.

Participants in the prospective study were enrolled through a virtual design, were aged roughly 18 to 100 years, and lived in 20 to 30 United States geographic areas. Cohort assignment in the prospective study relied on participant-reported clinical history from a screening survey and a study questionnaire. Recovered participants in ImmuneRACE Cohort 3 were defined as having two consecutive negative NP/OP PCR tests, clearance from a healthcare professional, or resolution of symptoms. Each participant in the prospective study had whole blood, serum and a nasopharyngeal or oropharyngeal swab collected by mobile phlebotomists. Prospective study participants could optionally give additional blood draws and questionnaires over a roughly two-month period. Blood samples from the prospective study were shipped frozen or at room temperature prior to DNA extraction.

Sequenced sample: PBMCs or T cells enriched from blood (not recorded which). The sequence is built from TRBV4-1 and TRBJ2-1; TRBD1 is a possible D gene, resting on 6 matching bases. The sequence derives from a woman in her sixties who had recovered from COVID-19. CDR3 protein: CASSQVITGNSYNEQFF. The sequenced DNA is TGCGCCAGCAGCCAAGTCATCACAGGGAACTCCTACAATGAGCAGTTCTTC.